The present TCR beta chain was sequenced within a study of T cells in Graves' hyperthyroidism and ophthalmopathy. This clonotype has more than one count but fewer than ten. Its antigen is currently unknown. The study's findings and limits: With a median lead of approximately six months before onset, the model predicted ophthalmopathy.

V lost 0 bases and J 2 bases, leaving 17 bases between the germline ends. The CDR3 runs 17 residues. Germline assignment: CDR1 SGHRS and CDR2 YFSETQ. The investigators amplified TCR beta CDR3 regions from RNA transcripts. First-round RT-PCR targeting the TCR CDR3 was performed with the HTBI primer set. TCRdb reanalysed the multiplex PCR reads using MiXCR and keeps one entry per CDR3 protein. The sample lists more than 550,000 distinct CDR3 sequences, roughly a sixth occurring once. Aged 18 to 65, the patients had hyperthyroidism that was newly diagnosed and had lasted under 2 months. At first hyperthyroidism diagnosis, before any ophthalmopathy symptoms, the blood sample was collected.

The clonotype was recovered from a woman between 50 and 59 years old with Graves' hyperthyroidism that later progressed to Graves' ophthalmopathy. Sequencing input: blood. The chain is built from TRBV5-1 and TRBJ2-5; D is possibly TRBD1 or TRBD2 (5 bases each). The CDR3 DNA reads TGCGCCAGCAGCTTGGCTCCAGGGACGGCCGTACAAGAGACCCAGTACTTC. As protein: CASSLAPGTAVQETQYF.